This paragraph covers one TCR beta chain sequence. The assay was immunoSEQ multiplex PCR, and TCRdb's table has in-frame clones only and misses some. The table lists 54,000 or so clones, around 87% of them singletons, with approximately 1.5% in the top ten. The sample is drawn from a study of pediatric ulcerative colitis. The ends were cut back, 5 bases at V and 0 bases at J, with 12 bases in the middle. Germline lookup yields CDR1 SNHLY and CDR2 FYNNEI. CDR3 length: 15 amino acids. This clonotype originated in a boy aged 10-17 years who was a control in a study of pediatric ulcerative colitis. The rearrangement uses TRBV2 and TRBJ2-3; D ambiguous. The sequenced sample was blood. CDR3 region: CASSLYGRSTDTQYF. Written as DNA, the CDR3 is TGTGCCAGCAGTCTCTACGGCCGTAGCACAGATACGCAGTATTTT. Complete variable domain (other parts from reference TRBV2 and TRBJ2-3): EPEVTQTPSHQVTQMGQEVILRCVPISNHLYFYWYRQILGQKVEFLVSFYNNEISEKSEIFDDQFSVERPDGSNFTLKIRSTKLEDSAMYFCASSLYGRSTDTQYFGPGTRLTVL.